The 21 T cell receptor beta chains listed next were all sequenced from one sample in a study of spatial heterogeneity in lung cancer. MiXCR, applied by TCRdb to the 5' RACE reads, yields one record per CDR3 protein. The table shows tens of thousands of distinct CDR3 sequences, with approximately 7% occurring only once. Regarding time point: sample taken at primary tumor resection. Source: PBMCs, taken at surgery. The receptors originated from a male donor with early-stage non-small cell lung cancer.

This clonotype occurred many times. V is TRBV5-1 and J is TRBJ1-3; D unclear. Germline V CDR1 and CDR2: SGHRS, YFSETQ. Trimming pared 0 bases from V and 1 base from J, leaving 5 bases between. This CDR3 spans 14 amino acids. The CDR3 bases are TGCGCCAGCAGCTTGGCGGGATCTGGAAACACCATATATTTT. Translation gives CASSLAGSGNTIYF.

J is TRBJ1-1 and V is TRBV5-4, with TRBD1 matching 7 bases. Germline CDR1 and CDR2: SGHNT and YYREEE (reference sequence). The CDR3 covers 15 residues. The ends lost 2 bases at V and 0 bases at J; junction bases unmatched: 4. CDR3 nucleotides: TGTGCCAGCAGCTTCCGACAGGGCATGAACACTGAAGCTTTCTTT. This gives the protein CASSFRQGMNTEAFF.

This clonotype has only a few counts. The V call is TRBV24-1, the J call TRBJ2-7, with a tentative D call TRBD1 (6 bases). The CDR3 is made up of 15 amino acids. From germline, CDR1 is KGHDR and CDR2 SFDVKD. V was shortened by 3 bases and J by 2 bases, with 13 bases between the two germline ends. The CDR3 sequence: CATSDVRDKTYEQYF. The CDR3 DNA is TGTGCCACCAGTGATGTCCGGGACAAGACCTACGAGCAGTACTTC.

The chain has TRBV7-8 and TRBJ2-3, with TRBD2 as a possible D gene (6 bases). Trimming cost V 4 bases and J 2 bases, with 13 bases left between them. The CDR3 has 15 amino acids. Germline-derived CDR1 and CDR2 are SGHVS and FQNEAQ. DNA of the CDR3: TGTGCCAGCAGCTCTTCACTAGCACACACAGATACGCAGTATTTT. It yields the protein CASSSSLAHTDTQYF.

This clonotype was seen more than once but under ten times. For the CDR3, the DNA is TGTGCCAGCAGTTTTGCGCCAGCGGGAAGCTACAATGAGCAGTTCTTC. This gives the protein CASSFAPAGSYNEQFF. The chain uses TRBV27 and TRBJ2-1; 7 bases line up with TRBD2. The CDR3 runs 16 residues. V lost 3 bases, J lost 3 bases, and 8 bases stayed unmatched. Germline V lookup: CDR1 MNHEY, CDR2 SMNVEV (reference sequence).

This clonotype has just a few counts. The CDR3 nucleotides are TGCGCCAGCAGCTTGAGGAGGGAGTGGGGTTGGGAGACCCAGTACTTC. Translation: CASSLRREWGWETQYF. The chain recombines TRBV5-1 with TRBJ2-5, with D tentatively TRBD2 (6 bases). Germline assignment: CDR1 SGHRS and CDR2 YFSETQ. V was cut by 1 base and J by 5 bases, with 18 bases left in between. This CDR3 has 16 amino acids. Full variable domain (outside the CDR3, taken from reference TRBV5-1 and TRBJ2-5): KAGVTQTPRYLIKTRGQQVTLSCSPISGHRSVSWYQQTPGQGLQFLFEYFSETQRNKGNFPGRFSGRQFSNSRSEMNVSTLELGDSALYLCASSLRREWGWETQYFGPGTRLLVL.

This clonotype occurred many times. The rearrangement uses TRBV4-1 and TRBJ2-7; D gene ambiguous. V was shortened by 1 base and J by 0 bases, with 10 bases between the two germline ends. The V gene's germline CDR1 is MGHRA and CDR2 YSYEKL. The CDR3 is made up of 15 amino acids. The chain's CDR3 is CASSQAAAGSYEQYF. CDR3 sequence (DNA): TGCGCCAGCAGCCAAGCTGCGGCCGGCTCCTACGAGCAGTACTTC.

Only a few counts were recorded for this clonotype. This chain's CDR3 is CATSSYRVSYNEQFF. DNA for the CDR3: TGTGCCACCAGCAGCTACAGGGTTTCCTACAATGAGCAGTTCTTC. The rearrangement joins TRBV15 to TRBJ2-1; tentative D call: TRBD1 (6 bases). This CDR3 contains 15 residues. The germline V gene has CDR1 LNHNV and CDR2 YYDKDF (reference sequence). The germline V and J ends were trimmed by 3 bases and 1 base, with 10 bases remaining between them.

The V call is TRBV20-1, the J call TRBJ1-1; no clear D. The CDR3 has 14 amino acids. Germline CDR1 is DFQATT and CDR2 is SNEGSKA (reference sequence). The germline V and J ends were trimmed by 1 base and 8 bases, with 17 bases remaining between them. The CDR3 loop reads CSARVPGLRTEAFF. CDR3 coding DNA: TGCAGTGCTAGAGTTCCGGGTTTGAGGACCGAAGCTTTCTTT.

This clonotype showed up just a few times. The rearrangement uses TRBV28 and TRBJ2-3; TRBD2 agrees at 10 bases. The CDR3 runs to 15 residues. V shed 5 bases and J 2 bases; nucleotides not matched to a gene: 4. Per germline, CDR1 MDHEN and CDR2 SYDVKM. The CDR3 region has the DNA TGTGCCAGCAGTCTAGGACTAGCGGACACAGATACGCAGTATTTT. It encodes CASSLGLADTDTQYF.

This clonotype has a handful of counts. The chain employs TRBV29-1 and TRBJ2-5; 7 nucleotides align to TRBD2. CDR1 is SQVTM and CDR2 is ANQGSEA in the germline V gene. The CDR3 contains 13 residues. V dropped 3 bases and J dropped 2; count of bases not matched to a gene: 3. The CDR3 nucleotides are TGCAGCGTTGAGTGGGGGGGACAAGAGACCCAGTACTTC. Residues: CSVEWGGQETQYF.

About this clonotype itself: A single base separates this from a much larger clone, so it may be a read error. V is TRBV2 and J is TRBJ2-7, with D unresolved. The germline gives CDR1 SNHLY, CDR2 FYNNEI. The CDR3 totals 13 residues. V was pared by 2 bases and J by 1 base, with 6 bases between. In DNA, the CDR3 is TGTGCCAGCAGTGAACAGATTTCCTACGAGCAGTACTTC. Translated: CASSEQISYEQYF. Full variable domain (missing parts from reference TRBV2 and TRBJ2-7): EPEVTQTPSHQVTQMGQEVILRCVPISNHLYFYWYRQILGQKVEFLVSFYNNEISEKSEIFDDQFSVERPDGSNFTLKIRSTKLEDSAMYFCASSEQISYEQYFGPGTRLTVT.

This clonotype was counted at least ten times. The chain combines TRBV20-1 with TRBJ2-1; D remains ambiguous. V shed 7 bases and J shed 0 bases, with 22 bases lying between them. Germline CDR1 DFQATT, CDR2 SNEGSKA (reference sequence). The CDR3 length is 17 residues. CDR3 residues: CSVRRQGGLSSYNEQFF. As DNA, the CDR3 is TGCAGTGTACGAAGACAAGGTGGTCTCAGCTCCTACAATGAGCAGTTCTTC.

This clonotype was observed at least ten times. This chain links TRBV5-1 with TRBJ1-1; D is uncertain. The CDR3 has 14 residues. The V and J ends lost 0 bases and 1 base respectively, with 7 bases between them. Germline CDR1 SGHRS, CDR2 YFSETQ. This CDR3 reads CASSLAFTNTEAFF. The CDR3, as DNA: TGCGCCAGCAGCTTGGCCTTTACGAACACTGAAGCTTTCTTT.

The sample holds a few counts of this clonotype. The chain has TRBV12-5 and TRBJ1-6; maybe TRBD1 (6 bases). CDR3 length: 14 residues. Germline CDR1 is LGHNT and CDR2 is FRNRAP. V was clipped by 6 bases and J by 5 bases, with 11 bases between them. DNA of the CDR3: TGTGCTAGTGGGATGGACAGCAATAATTCACCCCTCCACTTT. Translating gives CASGMDSNNSPLHF. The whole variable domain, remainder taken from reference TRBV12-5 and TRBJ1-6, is DARVTQTPRHKVTEMGQEVTMRCQPILGHNTVFWYRQTMMQGLELLAYFRNRAPLDDSGMPKDRFSAEMPDATLATLKIQPSEPRDSAVYFCASGMDSNNSPLHFGNGTRLTVT.

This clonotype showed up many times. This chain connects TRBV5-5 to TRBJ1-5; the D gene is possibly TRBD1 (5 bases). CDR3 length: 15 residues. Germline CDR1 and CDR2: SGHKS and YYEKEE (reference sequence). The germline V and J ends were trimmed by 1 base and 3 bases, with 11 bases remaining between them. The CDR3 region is CASSLSGTNNQPQHF. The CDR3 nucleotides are TGTGCCAGCAGCTTGTCAGGGACGAACAATCAGCCCCAGCATTTT.

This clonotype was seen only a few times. This CDR3 reads CSASTVTEAFF. CDR3 nucleotides: TGCAGCGCCTCGACAGTAACTGAAGCTTTCTTT. The J gene is TRBJ1-1, the V gene TRBV29-1, with TRBD1 as a possible D gene (5 bases). Trimming removed 7 bases at V and 5 bases at J, with 11 bases between. The CDR3 contains 11 residues. CDR1 and CDR2 from the germline V gene are SQVTM and ANQGSEA.

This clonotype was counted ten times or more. The chain's CDR3 is CAWKQGNSPLHF. In nucleotides, the CDR3 is TGTGCCTGGAAACAGGGGAATTCACCCCTCCACTTT. The chain couples TRBV30 to TRBJ1-6; 7 bases agree with TRBD1. V lost 4 bases and J lost 7; bases outside the gene matches: 1. The germline V gene encodes CDR1 GTSNPN and CDR2 SVGIG (reference sequence). The CDR3 totals 12 residues.

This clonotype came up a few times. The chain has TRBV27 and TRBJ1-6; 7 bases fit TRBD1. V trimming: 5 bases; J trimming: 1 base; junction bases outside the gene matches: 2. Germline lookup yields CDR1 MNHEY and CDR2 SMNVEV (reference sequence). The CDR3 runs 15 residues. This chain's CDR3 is CASSGQASYNSPLHF. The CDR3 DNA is TGTGCCAGCAGTGGACAGGCATCCTATAATTCACCCCTCCACTTT.

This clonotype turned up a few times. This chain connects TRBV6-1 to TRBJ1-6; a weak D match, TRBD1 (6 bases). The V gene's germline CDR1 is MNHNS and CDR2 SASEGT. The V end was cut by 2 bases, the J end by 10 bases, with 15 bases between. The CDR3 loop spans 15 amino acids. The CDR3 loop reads CASSEKWQGNSPLHF. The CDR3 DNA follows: TGTGCCAGCAGTGAAAAGTGGCAGGGGAACTCACCCCTCCACTTT.

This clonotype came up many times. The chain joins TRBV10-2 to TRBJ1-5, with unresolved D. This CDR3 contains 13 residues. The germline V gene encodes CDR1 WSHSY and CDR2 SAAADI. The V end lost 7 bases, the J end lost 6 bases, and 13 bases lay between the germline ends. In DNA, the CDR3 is TGCGCCAGCACTGAAAATCGGGGTCAGCCCCAGCATTTT. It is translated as CASTENRGQPQHF.